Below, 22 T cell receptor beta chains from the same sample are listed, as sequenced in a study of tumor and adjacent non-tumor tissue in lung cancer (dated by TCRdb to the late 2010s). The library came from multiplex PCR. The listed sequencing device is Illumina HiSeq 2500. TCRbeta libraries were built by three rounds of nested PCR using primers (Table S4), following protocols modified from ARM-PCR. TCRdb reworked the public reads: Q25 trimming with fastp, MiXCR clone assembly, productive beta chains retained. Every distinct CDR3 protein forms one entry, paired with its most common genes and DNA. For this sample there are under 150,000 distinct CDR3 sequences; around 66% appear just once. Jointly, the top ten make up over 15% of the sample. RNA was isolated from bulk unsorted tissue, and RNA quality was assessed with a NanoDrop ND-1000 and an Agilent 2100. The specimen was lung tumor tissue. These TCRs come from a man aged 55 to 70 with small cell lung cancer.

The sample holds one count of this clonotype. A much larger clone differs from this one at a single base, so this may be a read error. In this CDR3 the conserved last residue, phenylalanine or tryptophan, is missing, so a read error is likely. CDR3 nucleotide sequence: TGTGCCAGCACCATCGGGCAACGGAACACTGAAGCTTTCATT. Translation: CASTIGQRNTEAFI. This chain uses TRBV6-2 or TRBV6-3 with TRBJ1-1; D gene ambiguous. Germline V CDR1 and CDR2: MNHEY, SVGEGT. The CDR3 contains 14 residues. With 7 bases removed from V and 1 base from J, the gap between germline ends came to 13 bases.

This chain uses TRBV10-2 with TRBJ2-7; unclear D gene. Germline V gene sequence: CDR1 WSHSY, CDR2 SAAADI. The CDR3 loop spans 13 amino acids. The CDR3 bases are TGCGCCAGCAGTGGCGGTAGAGGCTACGAGCAGTGCGTC. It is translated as CASSGGRGYEQCV.

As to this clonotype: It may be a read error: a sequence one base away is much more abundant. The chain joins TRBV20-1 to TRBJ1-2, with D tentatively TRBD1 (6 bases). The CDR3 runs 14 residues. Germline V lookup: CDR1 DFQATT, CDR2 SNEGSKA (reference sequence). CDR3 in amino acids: CSVRDQQGGYGYTF. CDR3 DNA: TGCAGTGTTAGAGATCAACAGGGCGGCTATGGCTACACCTTC.

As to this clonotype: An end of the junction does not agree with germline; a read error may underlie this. CDR3 bases: TGTGTCAGCAGGCCACCATGTGGGGCGAGAAACACCTGGGAGCTGTTTTTT. This sequence encodes CVSRPPCGARNTWELFF. This sequence joins TRBV6-2 or TRBV6-3 and TRBJ2-2, with D possibly TRBD1 on 5 matching bases. This CDR3 is 17 amino acids long. Germline V gives CDR1 MNHEY, CDR2 SVGEGT.

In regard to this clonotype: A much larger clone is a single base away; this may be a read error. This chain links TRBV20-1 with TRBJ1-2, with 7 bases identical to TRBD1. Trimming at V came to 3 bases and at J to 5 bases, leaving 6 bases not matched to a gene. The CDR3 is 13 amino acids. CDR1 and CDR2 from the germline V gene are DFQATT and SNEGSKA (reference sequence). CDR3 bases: TGCAGTGCTAGGATGGACAGGAAATATGGCTACACCTTC. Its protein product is CSARMDRKYGYTF.

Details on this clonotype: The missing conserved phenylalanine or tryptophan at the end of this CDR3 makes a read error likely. CDR3 nucleotide sequence: TGCGTCAGCAGCCAAGCCCTGACTAGCGGGAGGGGTAATGGCTACAATGAGCAGTTCCTC. This gives the protein CVSSQALTSGRGNGYNEQFL. This chain connects TRBV4-1 to TRBJ2-1; 14 positions match TRBD2. The CDR3 totals 20 residues. Germline V gene lookup returns CDR1 MGHRA and CDR2 YSYEKL.

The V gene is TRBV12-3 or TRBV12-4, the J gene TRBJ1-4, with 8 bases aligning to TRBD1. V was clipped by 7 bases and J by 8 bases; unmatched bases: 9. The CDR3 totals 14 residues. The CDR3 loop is CASNHGQGSEKLFF. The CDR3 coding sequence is TGTGCCAGCAACCATGGACAGGGAAGCGAAAAACTGTTTTTT.

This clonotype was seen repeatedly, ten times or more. CDR3 DNA: TGCAGTACCTCCACCGGGGCTAAAGAGACCCAGTACTTC. Amino acid sequence: CSTSTGAKETQYF. J is TRBJ2-5 and V is TRBV20-1; tentatively, D is TRBD1 or TRBD2 (5 bases each). The CDR3 spans 13 residues. Deletions cut 8 bases from V and 3 bases from J, with 16 bases between. Per germline, CDR1 DFQATT and CDR2 SNEGSKA (reference sequence).

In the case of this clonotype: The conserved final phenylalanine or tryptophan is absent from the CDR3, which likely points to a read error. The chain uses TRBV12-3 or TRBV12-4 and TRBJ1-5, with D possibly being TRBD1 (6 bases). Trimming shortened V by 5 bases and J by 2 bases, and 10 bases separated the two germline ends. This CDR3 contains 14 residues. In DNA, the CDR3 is TGTGCCAGCAGTCAGGGGTTACGCAATCAGCCCCAGCATTAT. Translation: CASSQGLRNQPQHY.

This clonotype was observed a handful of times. The CDR3 sequence: CASSLAASGGTDTQYF. Written as DNA, the CDR3 is TGCGCCAGCAGCTTGGCGGCTAGCGGAGGCACAGATACGCAGTATTTT. The V gene is TRBV5-1, the J gene TRBJ2-3; 7 nucleotides agree with TRBD2. Trimming at V came to 0 bases and at J to 1 base, leaving 5 bases not matched to a gene. The CDR3 spans 16 residues. Germline CDR1 and CDR2: SGHRS and YFSETQ.

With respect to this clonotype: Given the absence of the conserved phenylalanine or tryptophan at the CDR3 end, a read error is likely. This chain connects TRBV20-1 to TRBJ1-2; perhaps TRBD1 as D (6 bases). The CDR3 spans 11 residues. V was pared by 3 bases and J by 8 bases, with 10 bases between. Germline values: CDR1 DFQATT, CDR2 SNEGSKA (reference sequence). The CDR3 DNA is TGCAGTGCTAGTACAGGGTCCGGCTACACCATC. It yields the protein CSASTGSGYTI.

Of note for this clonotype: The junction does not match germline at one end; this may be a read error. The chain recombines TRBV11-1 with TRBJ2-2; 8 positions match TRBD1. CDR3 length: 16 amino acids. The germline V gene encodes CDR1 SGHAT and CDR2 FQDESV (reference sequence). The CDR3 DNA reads TGTGCCAGCAGCCCCCCGGACAGGGTAGATACCGGGAAGCTGTTTTTT. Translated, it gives CASSPPDRVDTGKLFF.

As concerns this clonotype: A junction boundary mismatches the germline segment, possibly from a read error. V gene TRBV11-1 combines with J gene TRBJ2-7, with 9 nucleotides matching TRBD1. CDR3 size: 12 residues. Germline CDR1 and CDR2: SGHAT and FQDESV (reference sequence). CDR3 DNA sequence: TGTGTCAGCAGCGGACAGGGGCGCGAGTGGTACTTC. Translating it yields CVSSGQGREWYF.

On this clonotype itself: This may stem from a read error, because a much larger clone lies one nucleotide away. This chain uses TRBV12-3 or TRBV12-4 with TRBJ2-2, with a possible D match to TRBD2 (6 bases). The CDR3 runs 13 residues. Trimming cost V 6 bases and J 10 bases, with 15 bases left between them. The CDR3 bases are TGTGCCAGCAGCTTGGGGGAGGCCGTGGAGCTGTTTTTT. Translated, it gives CASSLGEAVELFF.

The CDR3 spells CASGLAGTGGEQYF. For the CDR3, the DNA is TGTGCTAGTGGTTTGGCCGGGACAGGTGGCGAGCAGTACTTC. V usage is TRBV12-5 and J usage is TRBJ2-7, with 8 bases matching TRBD1. The CDR3 is 14 residues long. The germline V gene has CDR1 LGHNT and CDR2 FRNRAP. J was trimmed by 6 bases and V by 1 base; bases with no gene match: 5.

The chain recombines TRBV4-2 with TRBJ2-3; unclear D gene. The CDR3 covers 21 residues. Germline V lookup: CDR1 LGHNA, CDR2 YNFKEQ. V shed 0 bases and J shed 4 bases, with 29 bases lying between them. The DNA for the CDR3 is TGTGCCAGCAGCCAAGATGTCAAGGCTAGTGGGTACACCCGAGACCCAGATACGCAGTATTTT. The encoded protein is CASSQDVKASGYTRDPDTQYF.

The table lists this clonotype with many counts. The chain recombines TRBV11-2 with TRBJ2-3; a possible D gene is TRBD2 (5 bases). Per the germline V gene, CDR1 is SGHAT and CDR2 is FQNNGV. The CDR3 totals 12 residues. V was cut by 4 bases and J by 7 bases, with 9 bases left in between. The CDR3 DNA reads TGTGCCAGCAGCTCAGCGGCAAATACGCAGTATTTT. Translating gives CASSSAANTQYF.

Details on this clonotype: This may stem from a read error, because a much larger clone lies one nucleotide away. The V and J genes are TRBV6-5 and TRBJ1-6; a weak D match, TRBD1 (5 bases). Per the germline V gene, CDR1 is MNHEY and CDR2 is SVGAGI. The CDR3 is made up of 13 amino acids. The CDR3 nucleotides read TGTGCCAGCAGGGGGGAATATAATTCACACCTCCACTTT. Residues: CASRGEYNSHLHF.

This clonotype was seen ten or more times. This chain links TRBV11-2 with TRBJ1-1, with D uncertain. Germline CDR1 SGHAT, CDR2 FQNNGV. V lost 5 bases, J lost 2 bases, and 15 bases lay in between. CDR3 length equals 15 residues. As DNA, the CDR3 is TGTGCCAGCAGCCCCAGGAGGGCTCTAAACACTGAAGCTTTCTTT. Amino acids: CASSPRRALNTEAFF.

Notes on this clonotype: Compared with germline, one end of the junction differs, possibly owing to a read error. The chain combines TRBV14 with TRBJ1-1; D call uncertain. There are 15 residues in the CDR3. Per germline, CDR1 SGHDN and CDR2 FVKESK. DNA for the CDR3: TGTGCCAGCAGGCAAGAATACGCCGTTCACACTGAAGCTTTCTTT. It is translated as CASRQEYAVHTEAFF. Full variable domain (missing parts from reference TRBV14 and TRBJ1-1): EAGVTQFPSHSVIEKGQTVTLRCDPISGHDNLYWYRRVMGKEIKFLLHFVKESKQDESGMPNNRFLAERTGGTYSTLKVQPAELEDSGVYFCASRQEYAVHTEAFFGQGTRLTVV.

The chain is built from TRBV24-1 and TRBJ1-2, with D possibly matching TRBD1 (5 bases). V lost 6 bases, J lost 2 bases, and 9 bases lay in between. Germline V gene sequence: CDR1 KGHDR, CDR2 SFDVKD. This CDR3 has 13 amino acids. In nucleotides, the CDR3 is TGTGCCACCAGTCGAGACAGAAACTATGGCTACACCTTC. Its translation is CATSRDRNYGYTF.

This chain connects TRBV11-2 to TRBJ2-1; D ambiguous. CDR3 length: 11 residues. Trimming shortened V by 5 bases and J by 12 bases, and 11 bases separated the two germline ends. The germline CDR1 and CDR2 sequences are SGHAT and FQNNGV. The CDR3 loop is CASSPQGWQFF. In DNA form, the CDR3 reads TGTGCCAGCAGCCCACAAGGATGGCAGTTCTTC.